This TCR beta chain is from a study of T-cell memory formation after mild COVID-19. Study summary: Largely donor-specific sequence clusters came from a couple of donors.

Of note for this clonotype: Its target is unknown.

Study-level points and caveats: CD4+ contracting clones were mainly CM and EM; CD8+ ones, EMRA.

MiXCR, run by TCRdb on the 5' RACE reads, gives a single entry per CDR3 protein. Altogether tens of thousands of distinct CDR3 sequences are present, 10% to 15% being singletons, with the ten largest covering over 25%. Germline V gene data show CDR1 as SQVTM and CDR2 as ANQGSEA. V dropped 1 base and J dropped 10 bases, with 15 bases sitting between them. The CDR3 contains 13 residues. The material sequenced was PBMCs or a T cell subset sorted from them (not recorded which). The chain has TRBV29-1 and TRBJ2-3; a weak D match, TRBD2 (5 bases). The TCR comes from an adult woman who had mild COVID-19 (a few samples of this study predate the infection). Cell type and time point are not known. This chain's CDR3 is CSVEAPLGRAQYF. The CDR3 region has the DNA TGCAGCGTTGAAGCTCCACTAGGACGAGCGCAGTATTTT.